What follows describes a single T cell receptor beta chain. The data derive from a study of shared clonotypes between healthy human individuals. Trimming removed 6 bases from V and 2 bases from J; junction bases left unmatched: 7. Germline assignment: CDR1 SGHNT and CDR2 YYREEE (reference sequence). This CDR3 is built from 16 residues. TCRdb's copy holds only in-frame clones and misses some; the assay was immunoSEQ multiplex PCR. The sample lists more than 500,000 clones, 85% to 95% occurring once. The naive CD8 population came from CD45RO-negative cells selected for CCR7, without terminally differentiated effector memory CD45RA+ cells.

The J gene is TRBJ2-6, the V gene TRBV5-4; 8 bases map to TRBD2. The sequence was obtained from a young woman in good health. Sequencing was performed on naive CD8+ T cells sorted from blood. The CDR3 loop is CASTLPGGAGANVLTF. The CDR3 bases are TGTGCCAGCACCCTCCCGGGGGGGGCTGGGGCCAACGTCCTGACTTTC.